The 32 T cell receptor beta chains presented below share a single source sample, sequenced in a study of shared clonotypes between healthy human individuals. Assay used: immunoSEQ multiplex PCR; TCRdb lists only in-frame clones, some missing. The table records almost 750,000 clones, just under 75% of them present only once. Sequences were obtained from memory CD4+ T cells sorted from blood. The subset is: CD45RA-negative fraction. These receptors were taken from a woman younger than 45 in good health.

The rearrangement links TRBV5-1 to TRBJ2-1; D not certain. The germline CDR1 and CDR2 sequences are SGHRS and YFSETQ. The CDR3 length is 13 residues. The V gene lost 6 bases and the J gene lost 5 bases, with 12 bases spanning the gap. DNA for the CDR3: TGCGCCAGCACTCTACAGCTTAACAATGAGCAGTTCTTC. Translation: CASTLQLNNEQFF.

This clone is a singleton in its sample. This rearrangement joins TRBV5-1 to TRBJ2-6; 12 nucleotides match TRBD2. The germline gives CDR1 SGHRS, CDR2 YFSETQ. Unmatched junction bases numbered 4, after V lost 4 bases and J lost 2 bases. CDR3 length equals 17 residues. The DNA of the CDR3 is TGCGCCAGCAGCCTACTAGCGGGAGGAGCTGGGGCCAACGTCCTGACTTTC. Amino acids: CASSLLAGGAGANVLTF.

The rearrangement links TRBV19 to TRBJ2-2; D is unclear. Trimming cost V 5 bases and J 1 base, with 17 bases left between them. The CDR3 totals 17 residues. The germline gives CDR1 LNHDA, CDR2 SQIVND (reference sequence). In DNA, the CDR3 is TGTGCCAGTAGTTTAAAGGAACAAACCAAGAACACCGGGGAGCTGTTTTTT. As protein: CASSLKEQTKNTGELFF.

The V call is TRBV7-9, the J call TRBJ2-4; D is perhaps TRBD1 or TRBD2 (5 bases each). This CDR3 is 15 amino acids long. V was shortened by 5 bases and J by 5 bases, with 16 bases between the two germline ends. The germline CDR1 and CDR2 sequences are SEHNR and FQNEAQ (reference sequence). This CDR3 is CASSNNVQGENIQYF. The CDR3 DNA follows: TGTGCCAGCAGCAACAACGTCCAGGGAGAAAACATTCAGTACTTC.

This chain links TRBV7-2 with TRBJ2-5; TRBD2 matches at 12 bases. With 5 bases clipped from V and 6 bases from J, the junction kept 7 bases outside the gene matches. This CDR3 contains 15 residues. Germline assignment: CDR1 SGHTA and CDR2 FQGNSA. The CDR3 region is CASSPRLAGDKTQYF. For the CDR3, the DNA is TGTGCCAGCAGCCCCAGACTAGCGGGAGATAAGACCCAGTACTTC. The full variable domain, completed using reference TRBV7-2 and TRBJ2-5, is GAGVSQSPSNKVTEKGKDVELRCDPISGHTALYWYRQSLGQGLEFLIYFQGNSAPDKSGLPSDRFSAERTGGSVSTLTIQRTQQEDSAVYLCASSPRLAGDKTQYFGPGTRLLVL.

CDR3 in amino acids: CASSLVQGDPYEQYF. In DNA form, the CDR3 reads TGTGCCAGCAGCTTAGTTCAGGGAGACCCCTACGAGCAGTACTTC. The genes are TRBV7-8 and TRBJ2-7, with D tentatively TRBD1 or TRBD2 (5 bases each). From germline, CDR1 is SGHVS and CDR2 FQNEAQ. This CDR3 has 15 residues. V was trimmed by 1 base and J by 2 bases, leaving 12 bases between them.

The table lists this clone with a count of one. The chain joins TRBV28 to TRBJ1-1; D not resolved. CDR3 length equals 14 residues. The V gene lost 3 bases and the J gene lost 2 bases, with 10 bases spanning the gap. Per the germline V gene, CDR1 is MDHEN and CDR2 is SYDVKM. CDR3 sequence reads: CASSFQQTNTEAFF. CDR3 bases: TGTGCCAGCAGTTTCCAGCAAACCAACACTGAAGCTTTCTTT.

V gene TRBV28 combines with J gene TRBJ1-3; no firm D call. Deletions cut 7 bases from V and 0 bases from J, with 7 bases between. Germline V lookup: CDR1 MDHEN, CDR2 SYDVKM. CDR3 length equals 13 residues. CDR3 region: CASTESSGNTIYF. The CDR3 DNA reads TGTGCCAGCACGGAGAGCTCTGGAAACACCATATATTTT.

V gene TRBV5-1 combines with J gene TRBJ1-1; D unresolved. Germline V gives CDR1 SGHRS, CDR2 YFSETQ. Trimming took off 4 bases at V and 1 base at J, with 17 bases between the two ends. The CDR3 covers 16 residues. Here the CDR3 reads CASSPLPGEWNTEAFF. The CDR3 nucleotides read TGCGCCAGCAGCCCCCTCCCCGGAGAATGGAACACTGAAGCTTTCTTT.

V is TRBV5-1 and J is TRBJ1-1; 7 bases map to TRBD1. Germline V gene sequence: CDR1 SGHRS, CDR2 YFSETQ. The CDR3 has 14 residues. With 4 bases clipped from V and 4 bases from J, the junction kept 7 bases outside the gene matches. The CDR3, as DNA: TGCGCCAGCAGCCAGCAAACAGGGGTCACTGAAGCTTTCTTT. The encoded protein is CASSQQTGVTEAFF. Looking up the rest from reference TRBV5-1 and TRBJ1-1 gives the full variable domain: KAGVTQTPRYLIKTRGQQVTLSCSPISGHRSVSWYQQTPGQGLQFLFEYFSETQRNKGNFPGRFSGRQFSNSRSEMNVSTLELGDSALYLCASSQQTGVTEAFFGQGTRLTVV.

V usage is TRBV29-1 and J usage is TRBJ2-4; D remains ambiguous. Germline lookup yields CDR1 SQVTM and CDR2 ANQGSEA. The CDR3 extends over 13 amino acids. With 6 bases removed from V and 9 bases from J, the gap between germline ends came to 18 bases. The CDR3 loop reads CSVRRTGEFIQYF. CDR3 coding DNA: TGCAGCGTGAGAAGGACGGGCGAGTTCATTCAGTACTTC.

The chain employs TRBV10-1 and TRBJ1-2, with a possible D match to TRBD1 (6 bases). V was clipped by 5 bases and J by 7 bases, with 14 bases between them. Germline V gene sequence: CDR1 WNHNN, CDR2 SYGVQD (reference sequence). There are 13 residues in the CDR3. The CDR3 sequence is CASSPGAEVGYTF. The CDR3 region has the DNA TGCGCCAGCAGTCCAGGGGCGGAGGTTGGCTACACCTTC.

This rearrangement joins TRBV11-2 to TRBJ1-3; TRBD1 agrees at 7 bases. The CDR3 totals 14 residues. V gave up 6 bases and J gave up 2 bases; unmatched junction bases: 4. In germline, CDR1 is SGHAT, CDR2 FQNNGV. CDR3 residues: CASRSDRAGNTIYF. The CDR3 DNA reads TGTGCCAGCAGATCTGACAGGGCTGGAAACACCATATATTTT.

The CDR3 reads CSAWDYGYTF. DNA for the CDR3: TGCAGTGCTTGGGACTATGGCTACACCTTC. The genes are TRBV20-1 and TRBJ1-2; D not certain. The germline CDR1 and CDR2 sequences are DFQATT and SNEGSKA (reference sequence). Trimming pared 5 bases from V and 3 bases from J, leaving 4 bases between. The CDR3 is 10 residues long.

This clone has just one count. V is TRBV29-1 and J is TRBJ2-1; perhaps TRBD1 as D (6 bases). This CDR3 spans 14 amino acids. CDR1 is SQVTM and CDR2 is ANQGSEA in the germline V gene. Trimming cost V 3 bases and J 4 bases, with 13 bases left between them. The CDR3 here is CSVDLGTLYNEQFF. The DNA of the CDR3 is TGCAGCGTTGACCTCGGGACACTATACAATGAGCAGTTCTTC.

The chain carries TRBV11-2 and TRBJ1-1; 7 bases are a match to TRBD1. The length of the CDR3 is 13 residues. The V and J ends lost 8 bases and 4 bases, in that order; junction bases with no gene match: 7. Germline CDR1 and CDR2: SGHAT and FQNNGV. CDR3 residues: CASLKGARTEAFF. The CDR3 DNA follows: TGTGCCAGCCTGAAGGGGGCGCGCACTGAAGCTTTCTTT.

The chain joins TRBV5-1 to TRBJ1-4; D gene ambiguous. The germline V gene has CDR1 SGHRS and CDR2 YFSETQ. The germline V and J ends were trimmed by 4 bases and 8 bases, with 27 bases remaining between them. This CDR3 contains 18 residues. The CDR3 loop reads CASSVNYLRRTTSEKLFF. The CDR3 coding sequence is TGCGCCAGCAGCGTGAATTACCTACGACGGACCACTTCCGAAAAACTGTTTTTT.

The chain links TRBV15 to TRBJ2-7, with 7 nucleotides matching TRBD2. J gave up 2 bases and V 0 bases, and 4 bases lay outside the gene matches. Germline V gene data show CDR1 as LNHNV and CDR2 as YYDKDF (reference sequence). This CDR3 region has 15 residues. CDR3 nucleotides: TGTGCCACCAGCAGAGAGGGCGGGAGCCCCTACGAGCAGTACTTC. This translates into CATSREGGSPYEQYF.

The J gene is TRBJ2-7, the V gene TRBV28, with a weak D call TRBD1 (6 bases). CDR3 size: 12 residues. CDR1 is MDHEN and CDR2 is SYDVKM in the germline V gene. V was trimmed by 8 bases and J by 2 bases, leaving 10 bases between them. The CDR3 reads CASGTPPYEQYF. In nucleotides, the CDR3 is TGTGCCAGCGGGACACCTCCCTACGAGCAGTACTTC.

This chain uses TRBV19 with TRBJ1-2; possibly TRBD1 for D (5 bases). The V and J ends lost 3 bases and 4 bases respectively, with 15 bases between them. Germline-derived CDR1 and CDR2 are LNHDA and SQIVND (reference sequence). The CDR3 covers 15 residues. As DNA, the CDR3 is TGTGCCAGTAGTATCCAAGGGGAGGGCATCTATGGCTACACCTTC. This encodes CASSIQGEGIYGYTF.

V gene TRBV6-1 combines with J gene TRBJ2-1; 8 nucleotides line up with TRBD1. After removal of 6 bases from V and 7 bases from J, the junction contained 5 bases not matched to a gene. CDR1 and CDR2 from the germline V gene are MNHNS and SASEGT. The CDR3 sequence is 13 residues long. The CDR3 DNA reads TGTGCCAGCAGGGGGACAGGAGGTAATGAGCAGTTCTTC. Encoded protein: CASRGTGGNEQFF.

V is TRBV4-2 and J is TRBJ1-2; D ambiguous. V dropped 1 base and J dropped 4 bases, with 13 bases sitting between them. Germline CDR1 LGHNA, CDR2 YNFKEQ. This CDR3 region has 15 residues. For the CDR3, the DNA is TGTGCCAGCAGCCAAGCAATTGACAAGCTCTATGGCTACACCTTC. It encodes CASSQAIDKLYGYTF.

V gene TRBV13 combines with J gene TRBJ1-2; no clear D. V was pared by 1 base and J by 0 bases, with 0 bases between. The germline V gene encodes CDR1 PRHDT and CDR2 FYEKMQ (reference sequence). CDR3 length: 12 residues. DNA for the CDR3: TGTGCCAGCAGCTTAGCTAACTATGGCTACACCTTC. Amino acids: CASSLANYGYTF.

This clone was seen ten or more times. V usage is TRBV9 and J usage is TRBJ2-7, with D uncertain. Trimming stripped 3 bases from V and 3 bases from J, with 19 bases between. The germline CDR1 and CDR2 sequences are SGDLS and YYNGEE. The CDR3 covers 16 residues. In DNA, the CDR3 is TGTGCCAGCAGCGCACAAGTGGACCCCACCCTCTACGAGCAGTACTTC. This codes for CASSAQVDPTLYEQYF.

This clone came up a few times. The chain employs TRBV19 and TRBJ1-2, with D unclear. CDR3 length: 15 amino acids. The ends were cut back, 7 bases at V and 4 bases at J, with 19 bases in the middle. Germline V gene sequence: CDR1 LNHDA, CDR2 SQIVND (reference sequence). In DNA form, the CDR3 reads TGTGCCAGTACCGCTCCGTGGGTGGGAAGCTATGGCTACACCTTC. Encoded protein: CASTAPWVGSYGYTF. Based on the CDR3 plus reference TRBV19 and TRBJ1-2, the full variable domain is DGGITQSPKYLFRKEGQNVTLSCEQNLNHDAMYWYRQDPGQGLRLIYYSQIVNDFQKGDIAEGYSVSREKKESFPLTVTSAQKNPTAFYLCASTAPWVGSYGYTFGSGTRLTVV.

The chain combines TRBV15 with TRBJ1-1; TRBD1 matches at 7 bases. V lost 2 bases to trimming and J lost 5 bases; unmatched junction nucleotides: 14. Germline lookup yields CDR1 LNHNV and CDR2 YYDKDF (reference sequence). The CDR3 length is 17 residues. As DNA, the CDR3 is TGTGCCACCAGCAGACCCCCGTCGGCAGGGGGAAGTACTGAAGCTTTCTTT. The encoded protein is CATSRPPSAGGSTEAFF. Filled out from reference TRBV15 and TRBJ1-1, the complete variable domain reads DAMVIQNPRYQVTQFGKPVTLSCSQTLNHNVMYWYQQKSSQAPKLLFHYYDKDFNNEADTPDNFQSRRPNTSFCFLDIRSPGLGDTAMYLCATSRPPSAGGSTEAFFGQGTRLTVV.

This clone was observed a handful of times. The rearrangement links TRBV7-9 to TRBJ2-1; 10 nucleotides align to TRBD2. Trimming at V came to 6 bases and at J to 0 bases, leaving 11 bases not matched to a gene. The CDR3 extends over 18 amino acids. CDR1 and CDR2 from the germline V gene are SEHNR and FQNEAQ (reference sequence). The CDR3 protein is CASSPTTSGASSYNEQFF. The DNA for the CDR3 is TGTGCCAGCAGTCCTACAACTAGCGGGGCTAGCTCCTACAATGAGCAGTTCTTC.

This clone was counted between two and nine times. This chain connects TRBV29-1 to TRBJ2-1; 11 bases match TRBD2. V dropped 6 bases and J dropped 4; count of bases not matched to a gene: 5. CDR1 is SQVTM, CDR2 ANQGSEA, per germline. The CDR3 covers 14 residues. This CDR3 reads CSVPGLAEYNEQFF. The CDR3 DNA follows: TGCAGCGTCCCGGGACTAGCGGAGTACAATGAGCAGTTCTTC.

The V and J genes are TRBV5-1 and TRBJ2-1, with 10 bases fitting TRBD1. The germline V gene has CDR1 SGHRS and CDR2 YFSETQ. The CDR3 has 13 amino acids. J lost 7 bases, V lost 7 bases, and 5 bases had no gene match. For the CDR3, the DNA is TGCGCCAGCGGGGGACAGGGGAGAAATGAGCAGTTCTTC. Translating gives CASGGQGRNEQFF.

The sample holds a few counts of this clone. CDR3 nucleotides: TGTGCCGGCGGGAAGCGCCTCACAGATACGCAGTATTTT. Protein: CAGGKRLTDTQYF. This chain links TRBV2 with TRBJ2-3, with D tentatively TRBD2 (6 bases). CDR1 is SNHLY and CDR2 is FYNNEI in the germline V gene. The CDR3 consists of 13 residues. Trimming left V 11 bases short and J 2 bases short, with 14 bases between.

Details on this clone: This likely stems from a read error, as it lies one base from a far larger clone. Other DNA sequences in the sample encode the same CDR3. The chain employs TRBV6-5 and TRBJ2-3; D unclear. V was trimmed by 2 bases and J by 6 bases, leaving 6 bases between them. This CDR3 has 12 amino acids. Germline loops: CDR1 MNHEY, CDR2 SVGAGI. The CDR3 reads CASSYGPDTQYF. The CDR3 DNA sequence: TGTGCCAGCAGTTACGGGCCTGATACGCAGTATTTT.

With regard to this clone: The junction and the germline gene differ at one end; a read error may be behind it. The chain has TRBV5-1 and TRBJ2-7; TRBD1 agrees at 7 bases. Germline CDR1 reads SGHRS; CDR2 reads YFSETQ. This CDR3 is 15 amino acids long. The CDR3 DNA sequence: TGCACCAGCAGCCCGGGCGACAGGGATATCGACGAGCAGTACTTC. This encodes CTSSPGDRDIDEQYF.